Below, 20 T cell receptor beta chains from the same sample are listed, as sequenced in a study of T cell responses to AZD1222 COVID-19 vaccine (dated by TCRdb to the early 2020s). The protocol used for the library was the immunoSEQ multiplex PCR assay. The immuneACCESS repertoire file appears here via TCRdb, limited to in-frame rearrangements. These files lack a portion of the clones; in checked studies, under half of the deficit traces to unresolved V genes, and the cause of the others is not known. The sample has 90,000 to 150,000 clones on record, approximately 83% of them singletons. Less than 10% of the sample lies in the top ten. The time point label on this specimen signifies: baseline before first vaccination. This specimen was peripheral blood, taken on day 0 of AZD1222 vaccination. These receptors all come from an adult in good health.

The V and J genes are TRBV7-9 and TRBJ2-2; 7 bases line up with TRBD1. Germline V gene data show CDR1 as SEHNR and CDR2 as FQNEAQ (reference sequence). CDR3 size: 15 residues. With V trimmed by 10 bases and J by 3 bases, 11 bases remained unmatched. DNA of the CDR3: TGTGCCATTACTACCGGGACAGTTTACACCGGGGAGCTGTTTTTT. Its protein is CAITTGTVYTGELFF.

V gene TRBV27 combines with J gene TRBJ2-1; no clear D gene. Germline assignment: CDR1 MNHEY and CDR2 SMNVEV (reference sequence). V dropped 2 bases and J dropped 2 bases, with 13 bases sitting between them. The CDR3 consists of 16 residues. This CDR3 reads CASSLGRNPPYNEQFF. The CDR3 nucleotides read TGTGCCAGCAGTTTAGGACGAAACCCCCCCTACAATGAGCAGTTCTTC.

The genes are TRBV19 and TRBJ2-1, with 7 bases that match TRBD1. With 2 bases clipped from V and 7 bases from J, the junction kept 2 bases outside the gene matches. The CDR3 is made up of 13 amino acids. Germline values: CDR1 LNHDA, CDR2 SQIVND (reference sequence). CDR3 loop: CASSIWGQNEQFF. In nucleotides, the CDR3 is TGTGCCAGTAGTATATGGGGACAGAATGAGCAGTTCTTC.

The chain is built from TRBV19 and TRBJ2-5, with 11 bases that match TRBD2. This CDR3 is 15 amino acids long. V trimming: 6 bases; J trimming: 4 bases; junction bases outside the gene matches: 7. Looked up from germline, CDR1 is LNHDA and CDR2 is SQIVND (reference sequence). The CDR3 DNA reads TGTGCCAGTAGCCGTTTAGCGGGAGGGCCAGAGACCCAGTACTTC. Protein: CASSRLAGGPETQYF.

The chain uses TRBV9 and TRBJ1-5; D unclear. Germline lookup yields CDR1 SGDLS and CDR2 YYNGEE. The CDR3 covers 13 residues. Trimming shortened V by 0 bases and J by 6 bases, and 7 bases separated the two germline ends. CDR3 nucleotide sequence: TGTGCCAGCAGCGTAGGGTGGTCTCAGCCCCAGCATTTT. This translates into CASSVGWSQPQHF.

This chain connects TRBV27 to TRBJ2-7; TRBD2 matches 8 bases. Germline trimming cut 6 bases from V and 5 bases from J; bases unmatched to any gene: 9. Germline loops: CDR1 MNHEY, CDR2 SMNVEV (reference sequence). The CDR3 is made up of 14 amino acids. CDR3 sequence reads: CASRLNGRAHEQYF. CDR3 in DNA: TGTGCCAGCAGGTTAAACGGGAGGGCCCACGAGCAGTACTTC.

The chain employs TRBV27 and TRBJ2-1; TRBD2 agrees at 7 bases. Per germline, CDR1 MNHEY and CDR2 SMNVEV (reference sequence). The V gene end was trimmed by 3 bases and the J gene end by 6 bases; junction bases not matched to a gene: 8. The CDR3 consists of 15 residues. CDR3 residues: CASSFQSGIVNEQFF. For the CDR3, the DNA is TGTGCCAGCAGTTTTCAAAGCGGGATAGTCAATGAGCAGTTCTTC.

The chain joins TRBV9 to TRBJ2-6; no clear D gene. The CDR3 is made up of 16 amino acids. The V gene lost 4 bases and the J gene lost 0 bases, with 11 bases spanning the gap. The V gene's germline CDR1 is SGDLS and CDR2 YYNGEE. The CDR3 DNA reads TGTGCCAGCAGCTCCTACAGTGTCTCTGGGGCCAACGTCCTGACTTTC. It yields the protein CASSSYSVSGANVLTF.

This clone occurred once. This chain uses TRBV28 with TRBJ1-3, with D possibly being TRBD1 (5 bases). V shed 6 bases and J shed 3 bases, with 15 bases lying between them. This CDR3 comprises 15 residues. Germline values: CDR1 MDHEN, CDR2 SYDVKM. The CDR3 region has the DNA TGTGCCAGCAGCTCTGGGACTGTGCATGGAAACACCATATATTTT. This translates into CASSSGTVHGNTIYF.

The rearrangement joins TRBV6-5 to TRBJ1-6; the D gene is possibly TRBD1 (6 bases). Trimming cost V 6 bases and J 8 bases, with 8 bases left between them. Looked up from germline, CDR1 is MNHEY and CDR2 is SVGAGI. The CDR3 totals 12 residues. The CDR3 reads CASRHRDSPLHF. CDR3 DNA sequence: TGTGCCAGCAGGCACAGGGATTCACCCCTCCACTTT.

The gene calls are TRBV5-8 and TRBJ2-7; 9 positions agree with TRBD1. Losses at the gene ends were 7 bases for V and 7 bases for J; bases not matched to a gene: 12. The CDR3 totals 14 residues. The germline gives CDR1 SGHTS, CDR2 YDEGEE. As DNA, the CDR3 is TGTGCCAGCGGGAAGGGACAGGGTCATTGGGAGCAGTACTTC. It encodes CASGKGQGHWEQYF.

This chain joins TRBV4-1 and TRBJ1-2; no clear D. Deletions cut 4 bases from V and 5 bases from J, with 14 bases between. Germline CDR1 is MGHRA and CDR2 is YSYEKL. The CDR3 length is 14 residues. CDR3 nucleotides: TGCGCCAGCAGCCCCCGGTCGCTCCTTTATGGCTACACCTTC. The encoded protein is CASSPRSLLYGYTF.

This clone was detected only once. This chain joins TRBV3-1 (or the pseudogene TRBV3-2) and TRBJ1-1, with TRBD1 matching 7 bases. V lost 4 bases, J lost 5 bases, and 10 bases stayed unmatched. Germline V lookup: CDR1 LGHDT, CDR2 YNNKEL (reference sequence). This CDR3 contains 15 residues. CDR3 sequence (DNA): TGTGCCAGCAGCCCAAGGGATATACAGGGGACTGAAGCTTTCTTT. It yields the protein CASSPRDIQGTEAFF.

The chain has TRBV24-1 and TRBJ2-1, with unresolved D. Per the germline V gene, CDR1 is KGHDR and CDR2 is SFDVKD. The CDR3 spans 11 residues. V shed 0 bases and J shed 10 bases, with 3 bases lying between them. The CDR3: CATSDLVEQFF. The CDR3, as DNA: TGTGCCACCAGTGATTTGGTAGAGCAGTTCTTC.

The rearrangement links TRBV18 to TRBJ2-1; 14 bases are a match to TRBD2. CDR3 size: 18 residues. The ends lost 2 bases at V and 7 bases at J; junction bases unmatched: 10. In germline, CDR1 is KGHSH, CDR2 LQKENI. The CDR3 protein is CASSPGTSGSLSSNEQFF. CDR3 coding DNA: TGTGCCAGCTCACCAGGGACTAGCGGGAGTTTGTCCTCGAATGAGCAGTTCTTC.

The chain has TRBV11-3 and TRBJ2-5; D not resolved. With 2 bases removed from V and 0 bases from J, the gap between germline ends came to 10 bases. Germline values: CDR1 SGHNT, CDR2 YENEEA. The CDR3 length is 15 residues. The CDR3 DNA reads TGTGCCAGCAGCTTATCCCAAGAGCACCAAGAGACCCAGTACTTC. It is translated as CASSLSQEHQETQYF.

The chain carries TRBV5-1 and TRBJ1-4; D remains ambiguous. V lost 2 bases, J lost 5 bases, and 10 bases lay in between. This CDR3 spans 14 amino acids. The germline V gene encodes CDR1 SGHRS and CDR2 YFSETQ. CDR3 in DNA: TGCGCCAGCAGCTTCGGACGGACGAATGAAAAACTGTTTTTT. It specifies CASSFGRTNEKLFF.

This clone came up once. CDR3 sequence: CASRLMGTYGYTF. CDR3 nucleotides: TGTGCCAGCAGACTAATGGGAACCTATGGCTACACCTTC. The rearrangement links TRBV3-1 (or the pseudogene TRBV3-2) to TRBJ1-2; D remains ambiguous. The CDR3 length is 13 residues. With 6 bases removed from V and 4 bases from J, the gap between germline ends came to 12 bases. CDR1 LGHDT and CDR2 YNNKEL come from the germline V gene (reference sequence).

The chain recombines TRBV10-3 with TRBJ2-5; 8 bases map to TRBD2. Germline values: CDR1 ENHRY, CDR2 SYGVKD. The CDR3 contains 16 residues. With V trimmed by 3 bases and J by 1 base, 7 bases remained unmatched. CDR3: CAISELLAGIQETQYF. DNA for the CDR3: TGTGCCATCAGTGAACTCCTAGCGGGCATCCAAGAGACCCAGTACTTC.

The rearrangement links TRBV7-9 to TRBJ1-6; possible D gene TRBD1, 6 bases. This CDR3 comprises 14 residues. The ends were cut back, 3 bases at V and 10 bases at J, with 13 bases in the middle. Germline V gene lookup returns CDR1 SEHNR and CDR2 FQNEAQ (reference sequence). CDR3 region: CASSLALGGSPLHF. CDR3 nucleotide sequence: TGTGCCAGCAGCTTGGCGTTGGGGGGCTCACCCCTCCACTTT.